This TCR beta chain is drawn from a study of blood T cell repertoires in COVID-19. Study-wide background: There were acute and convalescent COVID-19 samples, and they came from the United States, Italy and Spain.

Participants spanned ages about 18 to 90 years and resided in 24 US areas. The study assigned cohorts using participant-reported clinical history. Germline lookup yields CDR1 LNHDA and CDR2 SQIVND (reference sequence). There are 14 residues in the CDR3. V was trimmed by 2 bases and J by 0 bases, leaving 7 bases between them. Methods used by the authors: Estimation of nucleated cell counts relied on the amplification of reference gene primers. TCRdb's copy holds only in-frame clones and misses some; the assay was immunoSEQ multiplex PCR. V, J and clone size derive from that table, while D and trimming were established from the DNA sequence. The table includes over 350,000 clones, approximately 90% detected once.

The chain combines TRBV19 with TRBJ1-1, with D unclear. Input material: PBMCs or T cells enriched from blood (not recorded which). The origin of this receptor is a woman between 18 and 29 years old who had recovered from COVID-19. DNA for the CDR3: TGTGCCAGTAGTATACCTCCCTTGAACACTGAAGCTTTCTTT. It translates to CASSIPPLNTEAFF. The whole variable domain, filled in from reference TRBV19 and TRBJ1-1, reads DGGITQSPKYLFRKEGQNVTLSCEQNLNHDAMYWYRQDPGQGLRLIYYSQIVNDFQKGDIAEGYSVSREKKESFPLTVTSAQKNPTAFYLCASSIPPLNTEAFFGQGTRLTVV.